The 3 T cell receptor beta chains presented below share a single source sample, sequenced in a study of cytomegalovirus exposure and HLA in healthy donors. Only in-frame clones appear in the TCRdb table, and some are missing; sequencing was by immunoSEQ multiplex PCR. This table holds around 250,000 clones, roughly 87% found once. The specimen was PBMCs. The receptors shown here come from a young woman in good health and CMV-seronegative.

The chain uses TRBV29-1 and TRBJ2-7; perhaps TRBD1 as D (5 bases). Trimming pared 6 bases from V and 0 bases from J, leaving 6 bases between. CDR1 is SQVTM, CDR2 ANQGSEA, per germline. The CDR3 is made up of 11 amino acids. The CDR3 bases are TGCAGCGTCAGGGCCTCCTACGAGCAGTACTTC. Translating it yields CSVRASYEQYF.

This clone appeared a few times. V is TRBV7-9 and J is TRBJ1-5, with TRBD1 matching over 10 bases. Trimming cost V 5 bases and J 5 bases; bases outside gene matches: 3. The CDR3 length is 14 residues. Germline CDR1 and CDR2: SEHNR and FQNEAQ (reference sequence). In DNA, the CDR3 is TGTGCCAGCAGCGAAGGGACAGGGGATCAGCCCCAGCATTTT. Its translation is CASSEGTGDQPQHF.

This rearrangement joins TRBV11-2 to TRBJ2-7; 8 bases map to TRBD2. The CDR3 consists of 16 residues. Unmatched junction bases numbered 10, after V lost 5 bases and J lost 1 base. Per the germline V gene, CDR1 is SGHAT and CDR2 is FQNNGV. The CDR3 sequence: CASSETGTRYSYEQYF. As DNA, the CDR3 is TGTGCCAGCAGCGAGACCGGGACTAGGTATTCCTACGAGCAGTACTTC.